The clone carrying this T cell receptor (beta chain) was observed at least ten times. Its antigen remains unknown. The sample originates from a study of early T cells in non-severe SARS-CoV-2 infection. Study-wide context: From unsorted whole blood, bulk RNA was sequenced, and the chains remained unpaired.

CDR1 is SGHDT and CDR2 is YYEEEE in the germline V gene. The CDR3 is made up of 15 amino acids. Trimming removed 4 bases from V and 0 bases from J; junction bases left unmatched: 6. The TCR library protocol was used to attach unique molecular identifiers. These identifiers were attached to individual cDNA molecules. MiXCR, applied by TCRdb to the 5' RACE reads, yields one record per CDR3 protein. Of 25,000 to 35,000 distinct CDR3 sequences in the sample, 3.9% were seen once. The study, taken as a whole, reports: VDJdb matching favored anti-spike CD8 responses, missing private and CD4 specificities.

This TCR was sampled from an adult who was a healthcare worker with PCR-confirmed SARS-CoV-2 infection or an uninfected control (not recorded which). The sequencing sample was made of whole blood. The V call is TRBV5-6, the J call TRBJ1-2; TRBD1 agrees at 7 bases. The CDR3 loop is CASSPDRRTNYGYTF. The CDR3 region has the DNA TGTGCCAGCAGCCCGGACAGGCGAACTAACTATGGCTACACCTTC.